The next 9 T cell receptor beta chains were all read from a single sample in a study of Graves' ophthalmopathy and Graves' hyperthyroidism. For repertoire sequencing, the TCR beta CDR3 regions were amplified from RNA transcripts. An opening RT-PCR round employed HTBI primers and preceded a second-round multiplex PCR. TCRdb re-analysed the multiplex PCR reads in MiXCR, keeping a single row per CDR3 protein. The repertoire holds 900,000 to 1,200,000 distinct CDR3 sequences, with 35% to 40% as singletons. Sequenced sample: peripheral blood or thyroid tissue (not recorded which). These receptors were taken from an adult man with Graves' hyperthyroidism.

In the case of this clonotype: A single base separates this from a much larger clone, so it may be a read error. The conserved phenylalanine or tryptophan is not found at the CDR3 terminus, so this likely reflects a read error. The chain has TRBV2 and TRBJ1-6; D is unclear. The germline V gene has CDR1 SNHLY and CDR2 FYNNEI. CDR3 length: 13 amino acids. Trimming took off 1 base at V and 6 bases at J, with 4 bases between the two ends. In DNA form, the CDR3 reads TGTGCCAGCAGTGAAGTCAGTAATTCACCCCTCCACCTT. Residues: CASSEVSNSPLHL.

V and J are TRBV29-1 and TRBJ1-1; 9 positions match TRBD1. CDR1 is SQVTM, CDR2 ANQGSEA, per germline. This CDR3 comprises 14 residues. With 3 bases clipped from V and 6 bases from J, the junction kept 8 bases outside the gene matches. CDR3 coding DNA: TGCAGCGTTGATACGACCGGGACAGGGCCTGAAGCTTTCTTT. This sequence encodes CSVDTTGTGPEAFF.

This clonotype has at least ten counts. The chain employs TRBV2 and TRBJ1-4, with 7 bases aligning to TRBD1. With 8 bases clipped from V and 7 bases from J, the junction kept 4 bases outside the gene matches. This CDR3 comprises 12 residues. CDR1 is SNHLY and CDR2 is FYNNEI in the germline V gene. The DNA for the CDR3 is TGTGCCAGCGCTAGACAGGGTGAAAAACTGTTTTTT. This codes for CASARQGEKLFF.

V usage is TRBV7-9 and J usage is TRBJ1-2; 10 nucleotides line up with TRBD1. Trimming removed 0 bases from V and 2 bases from J; junction bases left unmatched: 12. The CDR3 spans 19 residues. Germline assignment: CDR1 SEHNR and CDR2 FQNEAQ (reference sequence). The CDR3 reads CASSLADLIGQGGNYGYTF. CDR3 DNA: TGTGCCAGCAGCTTAGCAGACTTGATTGGACAGGGGGGCAACTATGGCTACACCTTC.

A few counts support this clonotype. The genes are TRBV7-9 and TRBJ1-1, with D uncertain. CDR3 size: 10 residues. Trimming stripped 5 bases from V and 11 bases from J, with 9 bases between. From germline, CDR1 is SEHNR and CDR2 FQNEAQ (reference sequence). The CDR3 region is CASSTTGAFF. CDR3 nucleotide sequence: TGTGCCAGCAGCACCACCGGGGCTTTCTTT. The complete variable domain, with remaining parts taken from reference TRBV7-9 and TRBJ1-1, reads DTGVSQNPRHKITKRGQNVTFRCDPISEHNRLYWYRQTLGQGPEFLTYFQNEAQLEKSRLLSDRFSAERPKGSFSTLEIQRTEQGDSAMYLCASSTTGAFFGQGTRLTVV.

As for this clonotype: A clone one base away is much larger, so this may be a read error. This chain joins TRBV9 and TRBJ2-2, with D perhaps TRBD1 or TRBD2 (5 bases each). CDR3 size: 15 residues. Trimming pared 3 bases from V and 2 bases from J, leaving 11 bases between. CDR1 SGDLS and CDR2 YYNGEE come from the germline V gene. CDR3 DNA sequence: TGTGCCAGCAGCGCGGGACGGATTAACACCGGGGAGCTGTTTTTT. Translation: CASSAGRINTGELFF.

This chain uses TRBV2 with TRBJ1-1; a weak D match, TRBD1 (5 bases). The germline CDR1 and CDR2 sequences are SNHLY and FYNNEI. The CDR3 extends over 15 amino acids. Trimming removed 7 bases at V and 0 bases at J, with 15 bases between. CDR3 bases: TGTGCCAGCAACTCCCCGGGGGGGTTGAACACTGAAGCTTTCTTT. Residues: CASNSPGGLNTEAFF.

This chain connects TRBV4-2 to TRBJ1-2; D unclear. V lost 8 bases to trimming and J lost 2 bases, with 12 bases between them. In germline, CDR1 is LGHNA, CDR2 YNFKEQ. The CDR3 length is 13 residues. The chain's CDR3 is CASGTTPNYGYTF. CDR3 nucleotide sequence: TGTGCCAGCGGCACTACTCCAAACTATGGCTACACCTTC.

CDR3 protein: CASSHDRVGQPQHF. The CDR3, as DNA: TGTGCCAGCAGTCATGACAGGGTAGGTCAGCCCCAGCATTTT. The rearrangement joins TRBV12-3 or TRBV12-4 to TRBJ1-5; the match to TRBD1 covers 7 bases. V trimming: 5 bases; J trimming: 6 bases; junction bases outside the gene matches: 7. This CDR3 region has 14 residues.